This TCR beta chain was recovered during a study of blood T cell repertoires in COVID-19. Germline lookup yields CDR1 MNHNY and CDR2 SVGAGI (reference sequence). The CDR3 length is 16 residues. V lost 8 bases, J lost 0 bases, and 17 bases lay in between. Sequencing was performed with immunoSEQ multiplex PCR; in TCRdb, only in-frame clones are kept and a portion is missing. The sample lists approximately 300,000 clones; approximately 88% were seen once. Sequencing input: PBMCs or T cells enriched from blood (not recorded which). The receptor's source is a man aged 55 to 70 who had recovered from COVID-19. This chain joins TRBV6-6 and TRBJ1-5; D is perhaps TRBD1 (6 bases). CDR3 region: CASRGGRQYSNQPQHF. The CDR3 nucleotides are TGTGCCAGCCGCGGGGGGCGCCAGTATAGCAATCAGCCCCAGCATTTT.